This entry concerns a single T cell receptor beta chain. Ages ranged from about 18 to 89 years, with residence in under 25 US areas. In assigning cohorts, the study relied on participant-reported clinical history. The data were produced by immunoSEQ multiplex PCR, yet TCRdb's version contains in-frame clones alone and is incomplete. The sample carries roughly 290,000 clones, approximately 91% recorded once. The data stem from a study of blood T cell repertoires in COVID-19. Study information: In each case, the material was cDNA or gDNA derived from T cells, B-cell-depleted T cells, or PBMCs.

Trimming cost V 4 bases and J 3 bases; bases outside gene matches: 11. This CDR3 is built from 16 residues. The V gene's germline CDR1 is GTSNPN and CDR2 SVGIG (reference sequence). The receptor's source is a woman aged 40 to 50 who had recovered from COVID-19. The sequenced sample was PBMCs or T cells enriched from blood (not recorded which). The chain joins TRBV30 to TRBJ2-7; the match to TRBD1 covers 11 bases. CDR3 in amino acids: CAWTHIQDRGLYEQYF. The DNA for the CDR3 is TGTGCCTGGACCCACATCCAGGACAGGGGGCTCTACGAGCAGTACTTC.